Listed below are T cell receptor beta chains from one sample, sequenced in a study of blood T cell repertoires in COVID-19. Profiled with immunoSEQ multiplex PCR; TCRdb holds only in-frame clones, not every one. The sample contains 270,000 or so clones, 70% to 90% of which appear only once. Sequenced material: PBMCs or T cells enriched from blood (not recorded which). All receptors derive from a woman aged 25 to 39 with acute COVID-19. Both conserved end residues are part of each CDR3. The order of the fields is clone size, D gene, J gene, V gene, CDR3 DNA, CDR3 protein. A D gene is named only where the DNA matches it firmly. Size is stated for part of the rows, as once, few or many counts, or as a class when the clone is expanded.

>once|.|TRBJ1-4|TRBV18
TGTGCCAGCTCACCAGGGCCTGACGAAAAACTGTTTTTT
CASSPGPDEKLFF
>.|.|TRBJ2-3|TRBV3-1/TRBV3-2
TGTGCCAGCAGCCTATACCTAGGCACAGATACGCAGTATTTT
CASSLYLGTDTQYF
>once|TRBD2|TRBJ2-1|TRBV3-1/TRBV3-2
TGTGCCAGCAGCCAAGTATCTAGCGGGTCCGCCTACAATGAGCAGTTCTTC
CASSQVSSGSAYNEQFF
>once|TRBD2|TRBJ2-1|TRBV18
TGTGCCAGCTCACCCCCGGGAGGAGGTAAAAGGTCCTACAATGAGCAGTTCTTC
CASSPPGGGKRSYNEQFF
>.|TRBD2|TRBJ2-5|TRBV24-1
TGTGCCACCAGTGATTTGGTAGCGGGAGTGGCAGAGACCCAGTACTTC
CATSDLVAGVAETQYF
>.|.|TRBJ2-1|TRBV25-1
TGTGCCAGCAGGAGTAGCGGAAGCTCCTACAATGAGCAGTTCTTC
CASRSSGSSYNEQFF
>.|.|TRBJ1-1|TRBV19
TGTGCCAGTAGTATAGAGGAGGGGATGAACACTGAAGCTTTCTTT
CASSIEEGMNTEAFF
>once|.|TRBJ2-7|TRBV3-1/TRBV3-2
TGTGCCAGCAGCCAAGATCAGGGTAGCTCGAACGAGCAGTACTTC
CASSQDQGSSNEQYF
>.|.|TRBJ2-1|TRBV4-2
TGTGCCAGCAGCCAAACACACTACCCGGATGAGCAGTTCTTC
CASSQTHYPDEQFF
>.|.|TRBJ2-5|TRBV28
TGTGCCAGCAGCCCGTTGGGCAGGGACCAAGAGACCCAGTACTTC
CASSPLGRDQETQYF
>.|.|TRBJ2-7|TRBV6-1
TGTGCCAGCAGTGAGACACAGGGTAGCTCCTACGAGCAGTACTTC
CASSETQGSSYEQYF
>.|.|TRBJ1-3|TRBV4-1
TGCGCCAGCAGCCCAGATCAGATTTTTACTGGAAACACCATATATTTT
CASSPDQIFTGNTIYF
>few|TRBD2|TRBJ2-3|TRBV29-1
TGCAGCGTAGGTAGCGGGGGGGGAAGCACAGATACGCAGTATTTT
CSVGSGGGSTDTQYF
>once|TRBD1|TRBJ2-3|TRBV4-1
TGCGCCAGCAGCCAAAGGGTTGGGACAGGACAATTCTTCTCTAGCACAGATACGCAGTATTTT
CASSQRVGTGQFFSSTDTQYF
>.|.|TRBJ2-7|TRBV24-1
TGTGCCACCAGTGGAGGAGCCGAGCAGTACTTC
CATSGGAEQYF
>.|.|TRBJ1-5|TRBV19
TGTGCCAGTAGCCGCCCCCCGGGACACCTAAATCAGCCCCAGCATTTT
CASSRPPGHLNQPQHF
>.|.|TRBJ1-1|TRBV3-1/TRBV3-2
TGTGCCAGCAGCCAAGTGCTTGTCGGGGGGACTGAAGCTTTCTTT
CASSQVLVGGTEAFF
>.|.|TRBJ2-3|TRBV5-1
TGCGCCAGCAGCGCAGGGTCTCAGGGATTTTTCGCAGATACGCAGTATTTT
CASSAGSQGFFADTQYF
>.|.|TRBJ2-1|TRBV4-1
TGCGCCAGCAGCCAAGATGGCGGGGCTGAGCAGTTCTTC
CASSQDGGAEQFF
>.|.|TRBJ2-1|TRBV7-9
TGTGCCAGCAGCTTAGAGGGAGGTACGTCCTACAATGAGCAGTTCTTC
CASSLEGGTSYNEQFF